The clone carrying this T cell receptor beta chain came up many times. The target antigen is unknown. These data come from a study of immune heterogeneity within non-small cell lung tumors. The TCR beta CDR3 region was amplified by multiplex PCR employing 32 V and 13 J primers. One entry per CDR3 protein, called by TCRdb with MiXCR from the multiplex PCR reads. The sample lists 22,000 or so distinct CDR3 sequences; 25% to 35% were seen once. The authors used 550 to 750 ng of bulk tumor genomic DNA per sample as template. Several far-apart biopsies were taken per primary tumor during surgery. It was patients with untreated, newly diagnosed non-small cell lung cancer who underwent curative surgery. Notes on the study in general: Individual patients had largely distinct high-frequency T-cell receptor beta clonotypes.

V gave up 6 bases and J gave up 2 bases, with 8 bases separating them. Germline lookup yields CDR1 DFQATT and CDR2 SNEGSKA (reference sequence). This CDR3 is 11 amino acids long. The source is a middle-aged man with non-small cell lung cancer. The sequenced sample was lung tumor tissue. The chain has TRBV20-1 and TRBJ2-7; D is ambiguous. Here the CDR3 reads CSARLTYEQYF. For the CDR3, the DNA is TGCAGTGCCCGCCTGACCTACGAGCAGTACTTC.